This T cell receptor beta chain originates from a study of long-term antiretroviral therapy in people with HIV. Every specimen provided roughly 1-10 million cryopreserved PBMC before DNA extraction took place. Assay version v3.0 of immunoSEQ was used, and it was run at survey level. Clones were read by immunoSEQ multiplex PCR, and TCRdb kept only the in-frame ones, dropping some. The sample lists fewer than 40,000 clones, 65% to 90% occurring once. The CDR3 contains 15 residues. CDR1 and CDR2 (germline): SGHAT, FQNNGV. Trimming removed 3 bases from V and 6 bases from J; junction bases left unmatched: 8.

The V gene is TRBV11-2, the J gene TRBJ2-7, with 10 bases identical to TRBD2. The sequenced sample was unsorted PBMCs, obtained just before starting antiretroviral therapy. This TCR was recovered from a woman aged 18-35 years with HIV. CDR3 region: CASSFGASGRGEQYF. The CDR3 bases are TGTGCCAGCAGCTTCGGAGCTAGCGGGAGAGGCGAGCAGTACTTC.